Sequencing of this T cell receptor (beta chain) was carried out in a study of OX40 agonist ivuxolimab in advanced cancers. Clones were sequenced by immunoSEQ multiplex PCR, and TCRdb holds only the in-frame ones, with some missing. The sample consists of tens of thousands of clones, about nine tenths of them appearing once. This sequence was found in an adult with an advanced solid tumor such as melanoma, head and neck, liver or kidney cancer. This sample comprised CD4+ or CD8+ T cells sorted from blood, obtained in a trial of the OX40 agonist ivuxolimab.

The CDR3 sequence: CASSFSRGNYNSPLHF. The CDR3 nucleotides read TGTGCCAGCAGTTTTTCGCGTGGCAACTATAATTCACCCCTCCACTTT. The V call is TRBV28, the J call TRBJ1-6, with D uncertain. Looked up from germline, CDR1 is MDHEN and CDR2 is SYDVKM. The CDR3 totals 16 residues. The ends were cut back, 3 bases at V and 3 bases at J, with 12 bases in the middle.